This T cell receptor (beta chain) originates from a study of cytomegalovirus exposure and HLA in healthy donors (TCRdb year 2017). About the investigation overall: An earlier analysis of several hundred of the donors reported 250 to 300 Gb of sequence data and more than 90 million unique TCR beta sequences from 150 million to 200 million T cells. On average, about 200,000 unique TCR beta nucleotide sequences were sequenced per donor among 398 genotyped donors of the cohort, with around 19% of those sequences being non-productive. The study profiled the T cell repertoires of about 640 subjects by immunosequencing and related them to cytomegalovirus serostatus. A later genetic analysis took genome-wide SNP genotypes for about three fifths of the 666 donors and used that subset as a discovery cohort. High-throughput TCR immunosequencing, statistical association of individual TCRs with disease status, and machine learning were combined to predict cytomegalovirus infection status. Five DR-DQ haplotypes were treated as single units for association and clustering because of strong linkage in the cohort. In the later analysis, no new phenotypic data were used to find candidate immune exposures; instead, reliance was placed on TCR beta sequences and their occurrence across donors. The study aimed to test whether signatures of past pathogen exposure could be identified by cataloging public T cell receptors. An early release covering approximately 600 HLA-typed donors comprised about 300 gigabases of sequencing data and around 85 million unique TCR sequences. Donor age, sex, ethnicity and CMV serostatus were collected together with the repertoire data. The number of typed donors differed by locus: about 620-640 for A, B, C, DRB1 and DQB1; 500 to 550 for DQA1; over 600 for DPA1; and around 470 for DPB1. Of the roughly 400 genotyped donors, over 70% fell in the genetic ancestry cluster associated with self-reported Caucasian donors. Every repertoire in the discovery cohort had been generated on one and the same sequencing platform. A separate validation cohort of 100 to 150 different subjects was used in addition to the approximately 670-subject first cohort. An earlier analysis of approximately 640 of the donors applied high-throughput TCR beta sequencing to assess whether each TCR beta V gene segment acted as functional or pseudogenic. HLA typing covered class I and class II loci at four-digit resolution. To study patterns of TCR occurrence, a later analysis re-analyzed previously published TCR beta repertoires from 500 to 850 donors and added high-resolution HLA genotyping. Study-wide findings and limitations: Some IMGT-functional V segments, including TRBV6-2 and TRBV6-3, could not be distinguished by the 87-base-pair reads and were therefore excluded. A cluster of highly shared sequence variants was judged likely to represent a technical artifact of the sequencing pipeline. When HLA alleles, especially DR and DQ, strongly co-occurred, TCR associations were difficult to assign to individual alleles. Correlated functional status among segregating V segments might be attributable to linkage disequilibrium, but an unknown experimental factor could not be ruled out. In an earlier analysis of fewer than 750 of the donors, most TCR beta V segments were observed in productive rearrangements about 90% or about 30% of the time, broadly matching IMGT annotations. The classifier was reported to diagnose cytomegalovirus status with high specificity and sensitivity in both the original cohort and the validation cohort. CMV serostatus was the only immune exposure information available for the cohort. A further reported finding was that TCR beta sequences accurately predicted the HLA-A and HLA-B alleles for most subjects in the first cohort. The presence/absence analyses assumed that sequencing depth was roughly uniform across donors, and that assumption may not be true. Because HLA typing was unavailable for some donors at each locus, only the typed subset was used in association tests. In a later analysis, HLA-associated TCR beta chains were found to be more clonally expanded and to have lower generation probabilities than equally common non-associated chains. In vitro tests confirmed that a few of the cytomegalovirus-associated TCR beta chains recognize cytomegalovirus antigens. A later analysis reported that several top co-occurrence clusters appeared linked to parvovirus B19, influenza, CMV and Epstein-Barr virus. Most TCR sequences were observed very rarely across donors, whereas some public TCRs were present in many individuals. In a later genetic analysis, fewer N-insertions in productive TCRs were reported among donors in an Asian-associated ancestry cluster than the approximately 670-donor mean. It was suggested by the authors that the approach could potentially be generalized to other disease states and immunological phenotypes. In a later genetic analysis, a missense DCLRE1C variant was associated with V-gene and J-gene trimming of TCR beta chains, and the association was replicated in an independent cohort. The study gave a list of 150 to 200 TCR beta chains associated with cytomegalovirus. According to a later analysis, TCR association rates differed among HLA loci, with DRB1 alleles showing the most associated TCRs and HLA-C alleles showing the fewest. In a later analysis, most CMV-associated TCR beta chains were found to appear HLA-restricted, with HLA associations seemingly driven largely by CMV exposure. The cohort was sequenced for TCR beta chains only, and without alpha or paired-chain data the features that could be detected were limited. Because counts were too low, seventeen rarely observed V segments, including chromosome 9 orphons, were excluded from the earlier analysis of around 640 of the donors. In a later analysis, around 17,000 TCR beta sequences were associated with specific HLA alleles at a false discovery rate of 0.05.

In total, 600 or so healthy bone marrow donors made up the cohort. At the time of sampling, every cohort member was nominally healthy, though immune exposures that went unrecorded were likely present. The donor tested CMV seronegative and was one of the 352 seronegative cohort members. Each donor provided a peripheral blood sample, and peripheral blood mononuclear cells were used for TCR beta sequencing. The Qiagen DNeasy Blood Extraction Kit was used to extract genomic DNA from the blood cell samples. The method was the immunoSEQ multiplex PCR assay. A mixture of 60 forward primers for TCR Vbeta segments and 13 reverse primers for TCR Jbeta segments was used in the multiplex PCR. The CDR3 region of rearranged TCR beta genes was amplified from genomic DNA by a multiplex PCR assay. On the Illumina HiSeq System, the amplified TCR beta libraries were sequenced as 87-base-pair reads. From the authors' description of their analysis: A later analysis counted 75 million to 100 million unique TCR beta chains across the 550 to 700 repertoires, and some 11 million of these chains were shared by at least two donors. Raw reads were error-corrected and collapsed into unique sequences by a nearest-neighbor algorithm in which closely related sequences were merged to remove PCR and sequencing errors. V, D and J gene segments were assigned by aligning CDR3 sequences to IMGT reference sequences. Each retained sequence needed at least a six-nucleotide match to both a V gene segment and a J gene segment. A rearrangement was called productive if the CDR3 had no stop codons and remained in frame with V and J, and every other rearrangement was called non-productive. CDR3 was defined according to IMGT convention as the region running from the second conserved V-encoded cysteine to the conserved J-encoded phenylalanine. In an earlier analysis of roughly 580 of the donors, sequences lacking an unambiguous match to a single V gene segment were excluded. An earlier analysis of some 500 of the donors classified V segments as functional when productive rearrangements were above 56.7% and as segregating when the standard deviation between donors was above 5%. To diagnose cytomegalovirus status from the catalog of TCR beta chain sequences, a statistical classification framework was built. In a later analysis, V and J genes were assigned by comparing TCR nucleotide sequences against IMGT/GENE-DB human TR gene sequences. In a later analysis, CDR3 sequences and most-parsimonious VDJ recombination scenarios were assigned using the TCRdist pipeline. In a later analysis, each TCR beta chain was defined by its CDR3 amino acid sequence together with its V-gene family, and reads without a unique V-gene family were excluded. In a later analysis, around 600 highly shared, low-generation-probability nucleotide sequences were removed to address suspected cross-contamination and a sequencing artifact. A later analysis calculated a clonal expansion index for each public chain from normalized within-repertoire ranks of inferred template counts. Generation probabilities in a later analysis came from a VDJ recombination model fitted to out-of-frame rearrangements, and those results were checked against IGoR. In a later analysis, TCR-TCR, TCR-HLA and TCR-CMV co-occurrence was scored with hypergeometric tests, and a repertoire-size bias correction was applied to TCR pairs. A later analysis estimated false discovery rates by permuting HLA or CMV assignments 20 times. In a later analysis, co-occurring TCRs were grouped with DBSCAN, and TCRdist sequence similarity was added when clustering was performed within HLA-allele-positive subsets. Repertoires with fewer than 30,000 or more than 120,000 public chains were left out of co-occurrence clustering, as were about 5 repertoires with anomalous nucleotide sharing. TCRdb carries this immuneACCESS record with in-frame sequences only. Its versions omit some clonotypes, under half of them owing to an unresolved V gene in the studies checked, with the rest unexplained. The V and J calls and clone size are taken from that table; D and trimming were inferred from the DNA. Across this sample there are about 150,000 clones, with over 70% seen only once. The ten largest clones add up to under 2.5% of the sample.

For CDR1 and CDR2, the germline V gene lists SGHVS and FQNEAQ. The CDR3, from cysteine to phenylalanine, totals 17 residues. Here the CDR3 DNA is all that survives: 51 bases in frame from base 1. From V the trimming removes 3 bases and from J it removes 0 bases, while the gene matches leave 3 bases of the junction unaccounted for. With respect to this clone: Its specific antigen is unknown. Per-nucleotide qualities are absent, and no much larger clonotype sits a single base away.

This TCR came from a man younger than 40 in good health and CMV-seronegative. The specimen was PBMCs. The chain joins TRBV7-8 to TRBJ2-3; 13 bases in between match TRBD2. The DNA reads as follows: TGTGCCAGCAGCTTTCCGGGACTAGCGGGGAGCACAGATACGCAGTATTTT. Its translation is CASSFPGLAGSTDTQYF.